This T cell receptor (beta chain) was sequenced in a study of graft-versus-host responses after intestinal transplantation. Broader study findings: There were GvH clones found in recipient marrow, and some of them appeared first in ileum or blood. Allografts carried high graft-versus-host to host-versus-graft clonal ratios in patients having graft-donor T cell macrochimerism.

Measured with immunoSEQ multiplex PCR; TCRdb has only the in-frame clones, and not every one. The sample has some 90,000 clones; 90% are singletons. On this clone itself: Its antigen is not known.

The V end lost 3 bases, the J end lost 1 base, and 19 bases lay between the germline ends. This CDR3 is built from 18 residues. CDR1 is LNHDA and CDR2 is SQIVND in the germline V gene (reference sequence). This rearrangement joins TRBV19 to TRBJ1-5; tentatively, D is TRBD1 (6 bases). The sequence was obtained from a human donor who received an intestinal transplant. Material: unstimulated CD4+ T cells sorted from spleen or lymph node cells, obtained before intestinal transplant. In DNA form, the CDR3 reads TGTGCCAGTAGTATTGGGCAGGGGACAACGGCCAGCAATCAGCCCCAGCATTTT. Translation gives CASSIGQGTTASNQPQHF.